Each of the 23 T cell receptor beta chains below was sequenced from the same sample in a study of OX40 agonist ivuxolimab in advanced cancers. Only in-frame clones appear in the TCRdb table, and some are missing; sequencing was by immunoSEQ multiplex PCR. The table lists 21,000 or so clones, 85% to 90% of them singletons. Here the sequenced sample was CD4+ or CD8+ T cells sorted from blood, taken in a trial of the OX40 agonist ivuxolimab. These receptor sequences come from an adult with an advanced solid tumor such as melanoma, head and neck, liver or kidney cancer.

The chain's CDR3 is CASSLTVSTGADTIYF. For the CDR3, the DNA is TGTGCCAGCAGCCTAACAGTCTCAACGGGGGCGGACACCATATATTTT. The V gene is TRBV7-9, the J gene TRBJ1-3, with D possibly matching TRBD1 (6 bases). Germline CDR1 and CDR2: SEHNR and FQNEAQ (reference sequence). The length of the CDR3 is 16 residues. Trimming stripped 5 bases from V and 8 bases from J, with 22 bases between.

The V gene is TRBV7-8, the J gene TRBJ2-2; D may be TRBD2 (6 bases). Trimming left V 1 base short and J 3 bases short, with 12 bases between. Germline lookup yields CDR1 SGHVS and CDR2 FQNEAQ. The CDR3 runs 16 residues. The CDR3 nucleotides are TGTGCCAGCAGCTTAGTGGGGGGACGTTACACCGGGGAGCTGTTTTTT. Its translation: CASSLVGGRYTGELFF.

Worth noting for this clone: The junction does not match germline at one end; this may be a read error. The CDR3 reads CASSDYSGRGDWKHHIF. The CDR3 DNA is TGTGCCAGCAGTGACTACTCGGGAAGGGGGGACTGGAAACACCATATATTT. This chain joins TRBV6-4 and TRBJ1-3, with D perhaps TRBD1 (6 bases). Germline values: CDR1 MRHNA, CDR2 SNTAGT. The CDR3 covers 17 residues.

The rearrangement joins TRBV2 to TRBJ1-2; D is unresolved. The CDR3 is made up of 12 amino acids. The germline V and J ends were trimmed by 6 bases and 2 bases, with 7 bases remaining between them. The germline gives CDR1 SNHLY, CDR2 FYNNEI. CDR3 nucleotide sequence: TGTGCCAGCAGAGGCGGGAACTATGGCTACACCTTC. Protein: CASRGGNYGYTF.

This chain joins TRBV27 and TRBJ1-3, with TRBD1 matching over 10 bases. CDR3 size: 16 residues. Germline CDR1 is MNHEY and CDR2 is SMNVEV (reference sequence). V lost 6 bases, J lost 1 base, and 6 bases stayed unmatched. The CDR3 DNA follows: TGTGCCAGCAGCCCTTGGACAGGGGGTTCTGGAAACACCATATATTTT. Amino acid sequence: CASSPWTGGSGNTIYF.

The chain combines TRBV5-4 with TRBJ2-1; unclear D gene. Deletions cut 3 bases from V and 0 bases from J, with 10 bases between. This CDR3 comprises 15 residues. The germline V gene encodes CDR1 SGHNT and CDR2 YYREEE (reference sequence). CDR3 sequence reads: CASSSDGSSYNEQFF. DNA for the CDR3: TGTGCCAGCAGCTCAGACGGAAGCTCCTACAATGAGCAGTTCTTC.

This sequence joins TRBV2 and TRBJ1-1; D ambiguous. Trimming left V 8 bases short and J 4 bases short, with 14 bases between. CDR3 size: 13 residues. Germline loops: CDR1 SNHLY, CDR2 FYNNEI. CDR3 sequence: CASRIGLGTEAFF. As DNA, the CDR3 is TGTGCCAGCCGTATAGGTTTGGGCACTGAAGCTTTCTTT.

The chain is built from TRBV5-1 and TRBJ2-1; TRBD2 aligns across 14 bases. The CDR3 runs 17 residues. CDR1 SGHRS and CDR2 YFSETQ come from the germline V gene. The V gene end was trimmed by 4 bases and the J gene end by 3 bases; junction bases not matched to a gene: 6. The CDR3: CASSPGLAGGRYNEQFF. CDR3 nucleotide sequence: TGCGCCAGCAGCCCCGGACTAGCGGGGGGACGCTACAATGAGCAGTTCTTC. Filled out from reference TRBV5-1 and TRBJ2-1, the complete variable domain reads KAGVTQTPRYLIKTRGQQVTLSCSPISGHRSVSWYQQTPGQGLQFLFEYFSETQRNKGNFPGRFSGRQFSNSRSEMNVSTLELGDSALYLCASSPGLAGGRYNEQFFGPGTRLTVL.

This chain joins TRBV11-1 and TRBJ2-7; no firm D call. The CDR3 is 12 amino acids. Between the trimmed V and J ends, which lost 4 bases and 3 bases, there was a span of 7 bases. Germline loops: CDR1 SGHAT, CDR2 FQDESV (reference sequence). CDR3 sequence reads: CASSSGYYEQYF. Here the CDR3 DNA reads TGTGCCAGCAGCTCCGGCTACTACGAGCAGTACTTC.

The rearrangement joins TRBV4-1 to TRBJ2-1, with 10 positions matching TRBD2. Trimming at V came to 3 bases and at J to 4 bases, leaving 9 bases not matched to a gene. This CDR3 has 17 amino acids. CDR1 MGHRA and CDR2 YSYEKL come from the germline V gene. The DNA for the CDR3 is TGCGCCAGCAGCCATTTTACTAGCGGGGCGATATACAATGAGCAGTTCTTC. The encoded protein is CASSHFTSGAIYNEQFF.

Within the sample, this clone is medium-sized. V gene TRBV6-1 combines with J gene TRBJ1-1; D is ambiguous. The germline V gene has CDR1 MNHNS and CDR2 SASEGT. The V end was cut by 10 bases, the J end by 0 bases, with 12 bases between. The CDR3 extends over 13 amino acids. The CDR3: CATTPDVNTEAFF. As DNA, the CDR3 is TGTGCCACTACCCCGGACGTGAACACTGAAGCTTTCTTT.

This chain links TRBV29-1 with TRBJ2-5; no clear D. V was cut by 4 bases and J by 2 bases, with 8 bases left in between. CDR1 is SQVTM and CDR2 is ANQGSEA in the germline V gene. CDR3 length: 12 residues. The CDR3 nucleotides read TGCAGCGTTGCGTCAGAGCAAGAGACCCAGTACTTC. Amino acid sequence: CSVASEQETQYF. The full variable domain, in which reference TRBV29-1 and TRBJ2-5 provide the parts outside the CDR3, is SAVISQKPSRDICQRGTSLTIQCQVDSQVTMMFWYRQQPGQSLTLIATANQGSEATYESGFVIDKFPISRPNLTFSTLTVSNMSPEDSSIYLCSVASEQETQYFGPGTRLLVL.

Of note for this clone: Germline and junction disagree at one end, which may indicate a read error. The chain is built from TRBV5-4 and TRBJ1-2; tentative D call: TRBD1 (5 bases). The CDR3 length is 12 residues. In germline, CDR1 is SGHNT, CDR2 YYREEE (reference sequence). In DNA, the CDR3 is TGCGCCAGCAGCCAAGCGCCCGGGGGGAAAACCTTC. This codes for CASSQAPGGKTF. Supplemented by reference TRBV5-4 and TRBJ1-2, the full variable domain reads ETGVTQSPTHLIKTRGQQVTLRCSSQSGHNTVSWYQQALGQGPQFIFQYYREEENGRGNFPPRFSGLQFPNYSSELNVNALELDDSALYLCASSQAPGGKTFGSGTRLTVV.

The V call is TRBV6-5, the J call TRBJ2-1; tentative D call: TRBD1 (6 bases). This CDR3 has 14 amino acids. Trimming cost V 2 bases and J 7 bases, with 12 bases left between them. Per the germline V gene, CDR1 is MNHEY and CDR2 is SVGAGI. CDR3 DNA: TGTGCCAGCAGTTACGTGGGCAGGGGAAATGAGCAGTTCTTC. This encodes CASSYVGRGNEQFF.

Here the CDR3 reads CASSGGTPVGNGELFF. CDR3 sequence (DNA): TGTGCCAGCAGCGGTGGGACACCCGTTGGGAACGGGGAGCTGTTTTTT. The rearrangement links TRBV5-4 to TRBJ2-2, with TRBD1 as a possible D gene (6 bases). Germline CDR1 is SGHNT and CDR2 is YYREEE (reference sequence). The CDR3 consists of 16 residues. Between the trimmed V and J ends, which lost 4 bases and 7 bases, there was a span of 20 bases.

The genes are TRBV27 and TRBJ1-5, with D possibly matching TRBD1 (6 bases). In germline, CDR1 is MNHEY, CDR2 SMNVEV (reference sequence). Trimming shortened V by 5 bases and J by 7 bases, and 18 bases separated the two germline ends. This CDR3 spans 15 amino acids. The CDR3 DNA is TGTGCCAGCAGTCTCACTACAGGGATCCGACAGCCCCAGCATTTT. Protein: CASSLTTGIRQPQHF.

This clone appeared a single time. In DNA form, the CDR3 reads TGCGCCAGCAGGGGTCGAGCTGGAAACACCATATATTTT. Translation gives CASRGRAGNTIYF. V gene TRBV5-1 combines with J gene TRBJ1-3, with unresolved D. V shed 5 bases and J shed 2 bases, with 8 bases lying between them. The germline CDR1 and CDR2 sequences are SGHRS and YFSETQ. This CDR3 is 13 amino acids long. Looking up the rest from reference TRBV5-1 and TRBJ1-3 gives the full variable domain: KAGVTQTPRYLIKTRGQQVTLSCSPISGHRSVSWYQQTPGQGLQFLFEYFSETQRNKGNFPGRFSGRQFSNSRSEMNVSTLELGDSALYLCASRGRAGNTIYFGEGSWLTVV.

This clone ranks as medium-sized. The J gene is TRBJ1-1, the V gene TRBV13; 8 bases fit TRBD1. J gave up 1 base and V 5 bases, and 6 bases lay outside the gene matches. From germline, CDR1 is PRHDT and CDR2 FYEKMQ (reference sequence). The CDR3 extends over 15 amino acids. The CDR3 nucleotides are TGTGCCAGCAGCCACAGGGGGGCCGCGAACACTGAAGCTTTCTTT. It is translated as CASSHRGAANTEAFF.

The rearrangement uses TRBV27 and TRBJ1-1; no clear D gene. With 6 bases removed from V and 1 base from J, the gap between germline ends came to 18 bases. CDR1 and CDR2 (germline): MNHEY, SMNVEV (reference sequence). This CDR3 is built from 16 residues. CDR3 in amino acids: CASSPLRSIGNTEAFF. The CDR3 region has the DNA TGTGCCAGCAGCCCCCTTAGGAGTATTGGGAACACTGAAGCTTTCTTT.

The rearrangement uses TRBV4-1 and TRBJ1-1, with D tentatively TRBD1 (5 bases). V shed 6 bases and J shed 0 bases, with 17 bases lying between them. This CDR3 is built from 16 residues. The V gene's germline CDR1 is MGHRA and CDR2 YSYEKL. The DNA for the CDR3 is TGCGCCAGCAGTCGCAACCCTCAGGGTATGAACACTGAAGCTTTCTTT. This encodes CASSRNPQGMNTEAFF.

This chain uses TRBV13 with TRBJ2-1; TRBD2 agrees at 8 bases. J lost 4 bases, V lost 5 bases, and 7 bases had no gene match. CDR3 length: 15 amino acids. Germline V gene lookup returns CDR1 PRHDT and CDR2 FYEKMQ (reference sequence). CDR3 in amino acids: CASSPVRGGYNEQFF. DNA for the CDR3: TGTGCCAGCAGCCCCGTGCGCGGGGGGTACAATGAGCAGTTCTTC. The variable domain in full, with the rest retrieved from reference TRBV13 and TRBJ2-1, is AAGVIQSPRHLIKEKRETATLKCYPIPRHDTVYWYQQGPGQDPQFLISFYEKMQSDKGSIPDRFSAQQFSDYHSELNMSSLELGDSALYFCASSPVRGGYNEQFFGPGTRLTVL.

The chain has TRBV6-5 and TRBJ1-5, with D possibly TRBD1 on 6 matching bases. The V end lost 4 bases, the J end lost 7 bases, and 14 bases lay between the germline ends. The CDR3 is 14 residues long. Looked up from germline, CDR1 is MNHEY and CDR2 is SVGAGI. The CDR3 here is CASSFTGSGQPQHF. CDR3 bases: TGTGCCAGCAGTTTTACAGGGTCCGGGCAGCCCCAGCATTTT.

The CDR3 DNA reads as TGTGCCAGCAGCGTAGGGACAGGGGAGGGTGAAAAACTGTTTTTT. Translated: CASSVGTGEGEKLFF. The chain is built from TRBV9 and TRBJ1-4, with 9 bases fitting TRBD1. V trimming: 0 bases; J trimming: 7 bases; junction bases outside the gene matches: 4. CDR1 and CDR2 from the germline V gene are SGDLS and YYNGEE. The length of the CDR3 is 15 residues.